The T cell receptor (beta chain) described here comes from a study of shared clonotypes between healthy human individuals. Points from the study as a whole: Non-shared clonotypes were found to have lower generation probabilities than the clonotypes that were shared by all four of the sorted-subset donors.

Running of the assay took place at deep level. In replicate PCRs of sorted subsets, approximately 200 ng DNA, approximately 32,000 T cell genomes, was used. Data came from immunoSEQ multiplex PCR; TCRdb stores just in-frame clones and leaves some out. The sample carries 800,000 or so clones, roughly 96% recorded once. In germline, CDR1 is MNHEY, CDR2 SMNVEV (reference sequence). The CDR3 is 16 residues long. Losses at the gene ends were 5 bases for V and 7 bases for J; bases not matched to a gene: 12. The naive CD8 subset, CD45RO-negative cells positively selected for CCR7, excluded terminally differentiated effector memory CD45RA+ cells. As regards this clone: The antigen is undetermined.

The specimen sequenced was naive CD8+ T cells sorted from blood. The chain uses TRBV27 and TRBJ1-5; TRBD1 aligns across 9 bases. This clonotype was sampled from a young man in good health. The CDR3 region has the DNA TGTGCCAGCAGTCCAGGGACAGGGTATCCTAGGCAGCCCCAGCATTTT. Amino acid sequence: CASSPGTGYPRQPQHF.